This T cell receptor beta chain was sequenced during a study of T cell responses to AZD1222 COVID-19 vaccine. Study results and limitations: Sampled repertoires all dated from after the peak T cell response. Just a handful of AZD1222 recipients were seropositive at baseline. With dominance at 160-218 and 743-854, vaccine-associated CD4 TCRs spanned spike.

As for this clone: Its target is not known.

Sequenced by immunoSEQ multiplex PCR; TCRdb stores in-frame clones only, minus some. This table has some 140,000 clones, 92% appearing once. The sequence derives from an adult in good health. The starting material was peripheral blood, obtained on day 0 of AZD1222 vaccination.

This CDR3 is CAGGGVNEKLFF. The CDR3 DNA follows: TGTGCCGGGGGCGGCGTTAATGAAAAACTGTTTTTT. The chain employs TRBV19 and TRBJ1-4; D possibly corresponds to TRBD1 (6 bases). The CDR3 covers 12 residues. Germline lookup yields CDR1 LNHDA and CDR2 SQIVND (reference sequence). Trimming shortened V by 11 bases and J by 4 bases, and 11 bases separated the two germline ends.